This T cell receptor beta chain comes out of a study of blood T cell repertoires in COVID-19. Overall study: The United States, Italy and Spain supplied acute and convalescent COVID-19 samples.

Germline values: CDR1 SGHAT, CDR2 FQNNGV. Trimming took off 4 bases at V and 3 bases at J, with 16 bases between the two ends. The CDR3 spans 15 residues. Clones were sequenced by immunoSEQ multiplex PCR, and TCRdb holds only the in-frame ones, with some missing. The sample consists of over 65,000 clones, 65% to 90% of them appearing once. The sequence derives from an older man with acute or convalescent COVID-19. Material: peripheral blood. The chain recombines TRBV11-2 with TRBJ2-7; D is unclear. As DNA, the CDR3 is TGTGCCAGCAGCTCCTCCGGTACTCAAAACTACGAGCAGTACTTC. Protein sequence: CASSSSGTQNYEQYF.